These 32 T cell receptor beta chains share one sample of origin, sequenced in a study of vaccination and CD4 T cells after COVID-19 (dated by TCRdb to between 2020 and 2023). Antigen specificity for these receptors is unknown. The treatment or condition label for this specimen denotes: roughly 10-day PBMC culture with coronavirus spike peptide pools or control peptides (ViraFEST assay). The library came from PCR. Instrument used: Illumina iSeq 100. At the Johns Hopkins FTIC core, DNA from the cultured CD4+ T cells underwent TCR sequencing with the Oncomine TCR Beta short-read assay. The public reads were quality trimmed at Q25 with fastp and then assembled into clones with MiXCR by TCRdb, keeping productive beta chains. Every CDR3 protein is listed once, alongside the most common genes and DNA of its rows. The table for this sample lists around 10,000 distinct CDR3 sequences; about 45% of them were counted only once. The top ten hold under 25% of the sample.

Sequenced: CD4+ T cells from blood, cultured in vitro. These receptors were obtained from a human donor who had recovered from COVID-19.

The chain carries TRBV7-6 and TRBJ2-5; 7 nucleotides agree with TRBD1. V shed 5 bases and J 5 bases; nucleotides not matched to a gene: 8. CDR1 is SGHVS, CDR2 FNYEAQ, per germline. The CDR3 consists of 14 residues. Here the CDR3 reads CASSRGQTWETQYF. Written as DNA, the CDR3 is TGTGCCAGCAGCCGGGGACAGACCTGGGAGACCCAGTACTTC. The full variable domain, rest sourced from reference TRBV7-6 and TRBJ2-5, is GAGVSQSPRYKVTKRGQDVALRCDPISGHVSLYWYRQALGQGPEFLTYFNYEAQQDKSGLPNDRFSAERPEGSISTLTIQRTEQRDSAMYRCASSRGQTWETQYFGPGTRLLVL.

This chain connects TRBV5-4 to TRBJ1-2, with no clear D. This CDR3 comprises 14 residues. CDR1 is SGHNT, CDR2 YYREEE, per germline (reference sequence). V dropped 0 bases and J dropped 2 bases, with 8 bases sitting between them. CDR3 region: CASSLARENYGYTF. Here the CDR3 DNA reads TGTGCCAGCAGCTTGGCTAGGGAAAACTATGGCTACACCTTC.

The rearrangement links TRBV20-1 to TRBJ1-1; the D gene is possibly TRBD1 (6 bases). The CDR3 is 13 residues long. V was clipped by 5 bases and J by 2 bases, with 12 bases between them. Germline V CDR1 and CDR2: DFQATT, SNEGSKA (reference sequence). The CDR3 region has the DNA TGCAGTGCTTCGGCAGGGGTAAACACTGAAGCTTTCTTT. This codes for CSASAGVNTEAFF.

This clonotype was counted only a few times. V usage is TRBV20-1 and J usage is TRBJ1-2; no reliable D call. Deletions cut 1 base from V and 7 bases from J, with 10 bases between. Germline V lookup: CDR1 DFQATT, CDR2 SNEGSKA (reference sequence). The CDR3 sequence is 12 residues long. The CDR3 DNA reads TGCAGTGCTAGAGTCGGAGGTTTTGGCTACACCTTC. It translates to CSARVGGFGYTF.

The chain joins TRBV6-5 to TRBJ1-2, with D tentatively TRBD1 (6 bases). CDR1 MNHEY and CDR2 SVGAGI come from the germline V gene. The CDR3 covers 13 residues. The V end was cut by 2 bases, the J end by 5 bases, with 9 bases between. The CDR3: CASSYRDTYGYTF. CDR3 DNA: TGTGCCAGCAGTTACCGGGACACGTATGGCTACACCTTC.

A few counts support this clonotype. CDR3: CATSRDLGLVTDTQYF. The CDR3 nucleotides are TGTGCCACCAGCAGAGATCTTGGACTAGTGACAGATACGCAGTATTTT. The chain has TRBV15 and TRBJ2-3, with TRBD2 matching over 7 bases. Germline V gene data show CDR1 as LNHNV and CDR2 as YYDKDF (reference sequence). CDR3 size: 16 residues. The trim removed 0 bases at V and 3 bases at J, leaving 6 bases unmatched.

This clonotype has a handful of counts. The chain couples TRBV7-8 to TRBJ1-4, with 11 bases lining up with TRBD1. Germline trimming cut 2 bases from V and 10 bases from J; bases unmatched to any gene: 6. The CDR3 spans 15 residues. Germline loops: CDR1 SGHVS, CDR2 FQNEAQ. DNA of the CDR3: TGTGCCAGCAGCTTATTAGGACAGGGGGCGTCAAAACTGTTTTTT. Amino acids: CASSLLGQGASKLFF.

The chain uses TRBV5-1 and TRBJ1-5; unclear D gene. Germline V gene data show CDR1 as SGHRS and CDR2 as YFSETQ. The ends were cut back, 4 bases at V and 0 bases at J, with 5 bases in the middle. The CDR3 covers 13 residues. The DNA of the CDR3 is TGCGCCAGCAGCCCAGATAGCAATCAGCCCCAGCATTTT. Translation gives CASSPDSNQPQHF.

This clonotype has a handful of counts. CDR3 loop: CASSLILPSHSTDTQYF. In DNA, the CDR3 is TGTGCCAGCAGCTTAATCCTCCCTAGCCACAGCACAGATACGCAGTATTTT. J is TRBJ2-3 and V is TRBV11-3; D may be TRBD2 (5 bases). The V and J ends lost 2 bases and 0 bases respectively, with 15 bases between them. This CDR3 is built from 17 residues. Germline V gene sequence: CDR1 SGHNT, CDR2 YENEEA.

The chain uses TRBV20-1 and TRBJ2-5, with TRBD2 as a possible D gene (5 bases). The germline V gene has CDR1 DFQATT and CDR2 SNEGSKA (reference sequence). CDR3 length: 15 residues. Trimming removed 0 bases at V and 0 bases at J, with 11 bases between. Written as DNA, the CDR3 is TGCAGTGCTAGAGATCTCGGAGGTGACCAAGAGACCCAGTACTTC. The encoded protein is CSARDLGGDQETQYF.

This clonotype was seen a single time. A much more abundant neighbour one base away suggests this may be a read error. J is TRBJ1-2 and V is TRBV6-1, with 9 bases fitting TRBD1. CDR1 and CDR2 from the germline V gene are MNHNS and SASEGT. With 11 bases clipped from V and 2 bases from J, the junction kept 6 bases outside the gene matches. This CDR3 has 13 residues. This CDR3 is CACIGQGNYGYTF. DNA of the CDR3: TGTGCCTGCATCGGACAGGGGAACTATGGCTACACCTTC.

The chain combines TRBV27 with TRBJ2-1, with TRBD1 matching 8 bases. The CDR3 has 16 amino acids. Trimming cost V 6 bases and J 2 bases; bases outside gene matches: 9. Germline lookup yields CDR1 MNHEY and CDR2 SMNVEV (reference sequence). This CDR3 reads CASSFSDRGAYNEQFF. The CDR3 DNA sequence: TGTGCCAGCAGCTTCTCAGACAGGGGCGCCTACAATGAGCAGTTCTTC.

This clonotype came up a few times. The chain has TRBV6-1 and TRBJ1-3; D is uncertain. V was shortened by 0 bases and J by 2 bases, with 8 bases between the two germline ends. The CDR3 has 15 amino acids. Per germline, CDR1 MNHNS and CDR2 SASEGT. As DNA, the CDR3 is TGTGCCAGCAGTGAAGCAGGATTAGCTGGAAACACCATATATTTT. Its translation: CASSEAGLAGNTIYF.

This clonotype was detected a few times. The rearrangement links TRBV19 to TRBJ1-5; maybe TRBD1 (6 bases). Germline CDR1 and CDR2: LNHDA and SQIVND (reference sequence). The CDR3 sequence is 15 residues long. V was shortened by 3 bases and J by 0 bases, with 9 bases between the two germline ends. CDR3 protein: CASSIGGYSNQPQHF. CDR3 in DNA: TGTGCCAGTAGTATCGGGGGCTATAGCAATCAGCCCCAGCATTTT.

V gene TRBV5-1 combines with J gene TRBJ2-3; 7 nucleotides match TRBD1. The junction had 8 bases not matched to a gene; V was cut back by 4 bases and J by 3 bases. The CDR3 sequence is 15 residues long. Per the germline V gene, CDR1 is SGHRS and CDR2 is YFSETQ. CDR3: CASSTVSGGTDTQYF. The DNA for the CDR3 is TGCGCCAGCAGCACCGTCTCAGGGGGAACAGATACGCAGTATTTT. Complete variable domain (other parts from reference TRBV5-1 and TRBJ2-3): KAGVTQTPRYLIKTRGQQVTLSCSPISGHRSVSWYQQTPGQGLQFLFEYFSETQRNKGNFPGRFSGRQFSNSRSEMNVSTLELGDSALYLCASSTVSGGTDTQYFGPGTRLTVL.

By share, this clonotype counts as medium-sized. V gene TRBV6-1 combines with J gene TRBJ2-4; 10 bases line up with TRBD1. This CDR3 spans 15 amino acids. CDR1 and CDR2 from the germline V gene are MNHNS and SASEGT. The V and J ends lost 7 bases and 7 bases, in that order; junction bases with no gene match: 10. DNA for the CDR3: TGTGCCAGCAAGTACGACAGGGGGCTCGGGAACATTCAGTACTTC. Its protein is CASKYDRGLGNIQYF.

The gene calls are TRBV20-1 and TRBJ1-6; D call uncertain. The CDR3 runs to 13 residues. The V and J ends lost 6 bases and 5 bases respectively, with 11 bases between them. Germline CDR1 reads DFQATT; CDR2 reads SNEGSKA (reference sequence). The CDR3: CSAIEVNNSPLHF. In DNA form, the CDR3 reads TGCAGTGCAATTGAGGTGAATAATTCACCCCTCCACTTT.

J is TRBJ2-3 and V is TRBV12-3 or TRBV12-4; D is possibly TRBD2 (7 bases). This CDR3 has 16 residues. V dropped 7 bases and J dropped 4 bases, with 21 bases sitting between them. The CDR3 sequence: CASTPGGGDGADTQYF. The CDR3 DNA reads TGTGCCAGCACCCCGGGGGGCGGTGATGGTGCAGATACGCAGTATTTT.

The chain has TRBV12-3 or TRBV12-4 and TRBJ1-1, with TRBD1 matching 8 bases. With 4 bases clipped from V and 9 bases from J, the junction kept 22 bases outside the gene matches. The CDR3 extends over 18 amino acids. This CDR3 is CASSSGGGLNTEPPQAFF. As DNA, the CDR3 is TGTGCCAGCAGTTCAGGGGGCGGTTTGAACACTGAGCCCCCTCAAGCTTTCTTT.

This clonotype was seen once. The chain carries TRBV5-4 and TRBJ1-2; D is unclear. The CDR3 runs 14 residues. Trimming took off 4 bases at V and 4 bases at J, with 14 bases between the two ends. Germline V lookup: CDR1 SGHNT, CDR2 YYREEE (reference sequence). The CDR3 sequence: CASSPAGGSYGYTF. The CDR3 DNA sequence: TGTGCCAGCAGCCCAGCGGGCGGAAGCTATGGCTACACCTTC.

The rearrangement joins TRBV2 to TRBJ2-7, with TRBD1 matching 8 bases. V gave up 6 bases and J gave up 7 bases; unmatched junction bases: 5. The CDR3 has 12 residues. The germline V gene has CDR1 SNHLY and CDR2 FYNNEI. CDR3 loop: CASSTTGGEQYF. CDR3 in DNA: TGTGCCAGCAGCACCACAGGGGGAGAGCAGTACTTC.

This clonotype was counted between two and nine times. For the CDR3, the DNA is TGTGCCAGCAGTTTAGGACGCCGGATGAACACTGAAGCTTTCTTT. It translates to CASSLGRRMNTEAFF. The chain links TRBV12-3 or TRBV12-4 to TRBJ1-1, with D unresolved. V lost 1 base, J lost 0 bases, and 9 bases lay in between. The CDR3 consists of 15 residues.

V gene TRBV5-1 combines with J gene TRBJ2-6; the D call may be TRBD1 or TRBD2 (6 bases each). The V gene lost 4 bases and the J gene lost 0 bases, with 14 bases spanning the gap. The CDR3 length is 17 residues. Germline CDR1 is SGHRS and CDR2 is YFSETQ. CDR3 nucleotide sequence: TGCGCCAGCAGCCTCGCGGGACAAATCTCTGGGGCCAACGTCCTGACTTTC. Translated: CASSLAGQISGANVLTF. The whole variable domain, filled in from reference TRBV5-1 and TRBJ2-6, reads KAGVTQTPRYLIKTRGQQVTLSCSPISGHRSVSWYQQTPGQGLQFLFEYFSETQRNKGNFPGRFSGRQFSNSRSEMNVSTLELGDSALYLCASSLAGQISGANVLTFGAGSRLTVL.

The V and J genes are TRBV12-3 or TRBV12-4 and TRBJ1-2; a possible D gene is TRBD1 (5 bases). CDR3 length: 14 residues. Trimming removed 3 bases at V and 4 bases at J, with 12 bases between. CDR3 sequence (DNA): TGTGCCAGCAGTTTGAGGGGAGTAGGCTATGGCTACACCTTC. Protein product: CASSLRGVGYGYTF.

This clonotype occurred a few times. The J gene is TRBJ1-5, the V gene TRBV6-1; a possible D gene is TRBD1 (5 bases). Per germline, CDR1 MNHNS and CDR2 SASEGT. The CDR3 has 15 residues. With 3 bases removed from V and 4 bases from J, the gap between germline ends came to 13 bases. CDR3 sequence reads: CASSEGGGGNQPQHF. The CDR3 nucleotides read TGTGCCAGCAGTGAGGGCGGGGGGGGAAATCAGCCCCAGCATTTT.

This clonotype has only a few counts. The CDR3 sequence is CASSSRTGAAEAFF. The CDR3, as DNA: TGTGCCAGCAGCTCGCGTACAGGGGCGGCTGAAGCTTTCTTT. V and J are TRBV7-9 and TRBJ1-1, with TRBD1 matching 7 bases. From germline, CDR1 is SEHNR and CDR2 FQNEAQ (reference sequence). Trimming took 4 bases from V and 6 from J; bases not matched to a gene: 8. The CDR3 totals 14 residues.

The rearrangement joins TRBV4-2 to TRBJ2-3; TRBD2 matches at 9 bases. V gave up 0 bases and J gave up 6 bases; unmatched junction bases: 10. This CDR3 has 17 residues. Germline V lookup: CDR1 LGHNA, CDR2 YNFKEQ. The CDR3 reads CASSQDNGGGARDTQYF. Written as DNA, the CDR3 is TGTGCCAGCAGCCAAGATAATGGCGGGGGGGCCCGGGATACGCAGTATTTT.

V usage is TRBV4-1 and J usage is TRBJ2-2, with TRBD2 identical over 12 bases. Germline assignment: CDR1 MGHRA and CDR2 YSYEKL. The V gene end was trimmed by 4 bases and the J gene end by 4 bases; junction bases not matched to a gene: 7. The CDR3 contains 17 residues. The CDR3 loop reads CASSPTSGGWVTGELFF. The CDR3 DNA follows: TGCGCCAGCAGCCCCACTAGCGGGGGGTGGGTCACCGGGGAGCTGTTTTTT.

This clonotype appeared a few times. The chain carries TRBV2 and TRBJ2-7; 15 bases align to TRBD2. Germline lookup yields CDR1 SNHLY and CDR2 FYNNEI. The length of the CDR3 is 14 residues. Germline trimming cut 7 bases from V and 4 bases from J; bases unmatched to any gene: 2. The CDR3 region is CASKGTSGGYEQYF. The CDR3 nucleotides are TGTGCCAGCAAGGGGACTAGCGGGGGGTACGAGCAGTACTTC.

CDR3 residues: CASSVSGGASNEKLFF. In DNA form, the CDR3 reads TGCGCCAGCAGCGTCAGTGGGGGCGCATCTAATGAAAAACTGTTTTTT. The chain has TRBV5-1 and TRBJ1-4; a possible D gene is TRBD1 (6 bases). Trimming left V 4 bases short and J 3 bases short, with 16 bases between. Per germline, CDR1 SGHRS and CDR2 YFSETQ. The CDR3 sequence is 16 residues long.

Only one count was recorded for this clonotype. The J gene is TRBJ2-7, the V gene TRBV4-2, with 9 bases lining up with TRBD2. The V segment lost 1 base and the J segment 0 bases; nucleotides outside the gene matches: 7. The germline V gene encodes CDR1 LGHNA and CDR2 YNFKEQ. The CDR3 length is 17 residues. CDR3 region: CASSQVIGLALSYEQYF. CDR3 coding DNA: TGTGCCAGCAGCCAAGTAATCGGACTAGCGCTCTCCTACGAGCAGTACTTC.

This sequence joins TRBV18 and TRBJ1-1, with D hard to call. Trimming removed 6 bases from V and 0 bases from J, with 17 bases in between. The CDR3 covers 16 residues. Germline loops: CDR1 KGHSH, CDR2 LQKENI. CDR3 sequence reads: CASSLTSPIVNTEAFF. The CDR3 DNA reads TGTGCCAGCTCCCTGACCAGTCCGATCGTGAACACTGAAGCTTTCTTT.